The rows below give T cell receptor beta chains drawn from one sample of a study of blood T cell repertoires in COVID-19. The table came from immunoSEQ multiplex PCR; TCRdb's copy has only in-frame clones and leaves some out. The data show roughly 100,000 clones, approximately 85% seen once. Sequences were obtained from peripheral blood. The receptors here all came from a human donor in a cohort sampled during active COVID-19. CDR3s include the opening cysteine and the closing phenylalanine or tryptophan. A D gene is named only where the DNA matches it firmly. Some rows have no size entry. The others give once, few or many, or a class for an expanded clone.

V gene	D gene	clone size	J gene	CDR3 protein	CDR3 DNA
TRBV6-4	TRBD2	.	TRBJ2-3	CASSSGPGADTQYF	TGTGCCAGCTCTAGCGGGCCAGGGGCAGATACGCAGTATTTT
TRBV6-5	TRBD2	.	TRBJ2-5	CASSNSGETQYF	TGTGCCAGCAGTAATAGCGGGGAGACCCAGTACTTC
TRBV19	.	.	TRBJ2-1	CASRLANEQFF	TGTGCCAGTAGACTAGCCAATGAGCAGTTCTTC
TRBV30	TRBD2	.	TRBJ2-7	CAWSAGLAGEQYF	TGTGCCTGGAGTGCGGGACTAGCGGGTGAGCAGTACTTC
TRBV21-1	.	.	TRBJ2-3	CASSTGLSGGSSTDTQYF	TGTGCCAGCAGTACTGGACTAAGCGGGGGGTCTAGCACAGATACGCAGTATTTT
TRBV30	.	.	TRBJ1-6	CAWSLSANSPLHF	TGTGCCTGGAGTCTCAGTGCAAATTCACCCCTCCACTTT
TRBV7-8	TRBD2	.	TRBJ2-1	CASSHSAWREEARYNEQFF	TGTGCCAGCAGCCACTCGGCTTGGCGGGAGGAGGCAAGGTACAATGAGCAGTTCTTC
TRBV7-9	TRBD2	.	TRBJ2-3	CASSPGLAGGADTQYF	TGTGCCAGCAGCCCCGGACTAGCGGGGGGAGCAGATACGCAGTATTTT
TRBV30	.	.	TRBJ2-2	CAWTISGNTGELFF	TGTGCCTGGACTATAAGCGGAAACACCGGGGAGCTGTTTTTT
TRBV5-1	.	.	TRBJ2-2	CASSLDTANTGELFF	TGCGCCAGCAGCCTGGACACAGCGAACACCGGGGAGCTGTTTTTT
TRBV10-3	TRBD2	.	TRBJ2-2	CAISGLAGAGELFF	TGTGCCATCAGTGGACTAGCGGGAGCCGGGGAGCTGTTTTTT
TRBV27	.	.	TRBJ1-4	CASTTASEKLFF	TGTGCCAGCACTACAGCTTCTGAAAAACTGTTTTTT
TRBV6-2/TRBV6-3	.	.	TRBJ1-5	CASSYGGGGNQPQHF	TGTGCCAGCAGTTACGGCGGGGGGGGCAATCAGCCCCAGCATTTT
TRBV5-6	.	.	TRBJ1-5	CASRHRVFHQPQHF	TGTGCCAGCAGGCATCGGGTGTTTCATCAGCCCCAGCATTTT
TRBV18	TRBD2	.	TRBJ2-5	CASSPPSGSQETQYF	TGTGCCAGCTCACCACCTAGCGGGAGCCAAGAGACCCAGTACTTC
TRBV6-1	TRBD1	.	TRBJ2-5	CASSVLLGTGQETQYF	TGTGCCAGCAGTGTACTACTCGGGACAGGACAAGAGACCCAGTACTTC
TRBV3-1/TRBV3-2	.	.	TRBJ1-2	CASRPSGEGYGYTF	TGTGCCAGCAGGCCCTCAGGGGAGGGCTATGGCTACACCTTC
TRBV5-1	TRBD1	.	TRBJ2-5	CASSLETGRETQYF	TGCGCCAGCAGCTTGGAGACAGGGCGAGAGACCCAGTACTTC
TRBV10-3	TRBD1	.	TRBJ2-2	CAISDSTTGAAGELFF	TGTGCCATCAGTGACAGTACGACAGGGGCGGCCGGGGAGCTGTTTTTT
TRBV9	.	.	TRBJ2-5	CASSTRDGQETQYF	TGTGCCAGCAGCACGCGGGACGGCCAAGAGACCCAGTACTTC
TRBV10-1	TRBD2	.	TRBJ2-2	CASSESGRNTGELFF	TGCGCCAGCAGTGAGAGCGGGAGGAACACCGGGGAGCTGTTTTTT
TRBV7-9	TRBD1	once	TRBJ1-2	CASSPAGTGSNYGYTF	TGTGCCAGCAGCCCAGCGGGGACAGGGTCCAACTATGGCTACACCTTC
TRBV4-1	.	.	TRBJ2-7	CASSQGAPIQNYEQYF	TGCGCCAGCAGCCAGGGGGCGCCGATACAAAACTACGAGCAGTACTTC
TRBV19	TRBD2	.	TRBJ2-2	CASSTKLAGGTGELFF	TGTGCCAGTAGTACGAAGCTAGCGGGGGGCACCGGGGAGCTGTTTTTT
TRBV10-3	TRBD2	.	TRBJ2-5	CAISPAGASGETQYF	TGTGCCATCAGTCCAGCGGGAGCTAGCGGAGAGACCCAGTACTTC
TRBV3-1/TRBV3-2	TRBD2	.	TRBJ2-2	CASSPQPGRGDTGELFF	TGTGCCAGCAGCCCCCAACCCGGGAGGGGGGATACCGGGGAGCTGTTTTTT
TRBV5-1	.	.	TRBJ1-1	CASSLEIGNTEAFF	TGCGCCAGCAGCTTGGAGATCGGGAACACTGAAGCTTTCTTT
TRBV27	.	.	TRBJ2-2	CASSLWGRVTGELFF	TGTGCCAGCAGTTTATGGGGCAGGGTCACCGGGGAGCTGTTTTTT
TRBV3-1/TRBV3-2	TRBD1	.	TRBJ1-1	CASSSNRGSTEAFF	TGTGCCAGCAGCTCGAACAGGGGATCGACTGAAGCTTTCTTT
TRBV19	TRBD1	once	TRBJ2-5	CASSTPGGYWETQYF	TGTGCCAGTAGTACGCCAGGGGGCTATTGGGAGACCCAGTACTTC
TRBV5-1	TRBD1	.	TRBJ1-1	CASRSTGGNTEAFF	TGCGCCAGCAGATCGACAGGGGGGAACACTGAAGCTTTCTTT
TRBV10-3	.	.	TRBJ1-1	CAISESNRNTEAFF	TGTGCCATCAGTGAGTCGAACAGGAACACTGAAGCTTTCTTT
TRBV5-1	.	once	TRBJ2-3	CASSYGLDTQYF	TGCGCCAGCAGCTACGGTCTGGATACGCAGTATTTT
TRBV28	TRBD1	.	TRBJ1-2	CASSPPGQGNYGYTF	TGTGCCAGCAGTCCCCCGGGACAGGGGAACTATGGCTACACCTTC
TRBV5-1	TRBD1	.	TRBJ1-1	CASSWDRAMNTEAFF	TGCGCCAGCAGCTGGGACAGGGCCATGAACACTGAAGCTTTCTTT
TRBV28	TRBD1	.	TRBJ1-1	CASRANRGNTEAFF	TGTGCCAGCAGGGCCAACAGGGGGAACACTGAAGCTTTCTTT
TRBV5-1	TRBD2	.	TRBJ2-5	CASSLEAGGTERETQYF	TGCGCCAGCAGCTTGGAAGCGGGGGGGACCGAGCGCGAGACCCAGTACTTC
TRBV9	.	.	TRBJ2-3	CASSVVAGTDTQYF	TGTGCCAGCAGCGTAGTTGCGGGCACAGATACGCAGTATTTT
TRBV11-2	TRBD1	.	TRBJ1-1	CASSRTGVNTEAFF	TGTGCCAGCAGCCGGACAGGGGTGAACACTGAAGCTTTCTTT
TRBV28	TRBD2	.	TRBJ2-5	CASSSTPPTRLAAPQETQYF	TGTGCCAGCAGTTCCACCCCACCAACCCGACTAGCAGCTCCTCAAGAGACCCAGTACTTC
TRBV5-4	TRBD1	.	TRBJ1-4	CASSSRTGTNEKLFF	TGTGCCAGCAGTTCCCGGACAGGAACTAATGAAAAACTGTTTTTT
TRBV28	.	.	TRBJ2-5	CASSLYGGPETQYF	TGTGCCAGCAGTTTATATGGGGGCCCGGAGACCCAGTACTTC
TRBV28	TRBD2	once	TRBJ2-7	CASSPPDSGIAPREQYF	TGTGCCAGCAGTCCCCCCGATAGCGGGATTGCCCCCAGGGAGCAGTACTTC
TRBV30	.	.	TRBJ2-7	CAWRNGAYSSYEQYF	TGTGCCTGGAGGAATGGGGCATATAGCTCCTACGAGCAGTACTTC
TRBV9	.	.	TRBJ2-5	CASSVGYSGETQYF	TGTGCCAGCAGCGTAGGGTATAGCGGAGAGACCCAGTACTTC
TRBV5-6	.	.	TRBJ1-1	CASSILTGWRNTEAFF	TGTGCCAGCAGCATTTTAACAGGGTGGAGGAACACTGAAGCTTTCTTT
TRBV7-2	TRBD2	.	TRBJ2-1	CASSSPGLASSYNEQFF	TGTGCCAGCAGCTCCCCGGGACTAGCGAGCTCCTACAATGAGCAGTTCTTC
TRBV6-4	.	once	TRBJ1-5	CASSEGQGNQPQHF	TGTGCCAGCAGTGAGGGACAAGGCAATCAGCCCCAGCATTTT
TRBV11-2	TRBD1	.	TRBJ2-7	CASSGWTGETYEQYF	TGTGCCAGCAGCGGGTGGACAGGAGAAACCTACGAGCAGTACTTC
TRBV27	TRBD1	.	TRBJ2-7	CASSEYRGRAYEQYF	TGTGCCAGCAGCGAGTACAGGGGGCGCGCCTACGAGCAGTACTTC
TRBV7-3	TRBD2	.	TRBJ2-7	CASSLMAGAEQYF	TGTGCCAGCAGCTTAATGGCGGGAGCCGAGCAGTACTTC
TRBV7-2	TRBD2	.	TRBJ2-5	CASSYRLAGGQTQYF	TGTGCCAGCAGCTACCGACTAGCGGGTGGGCAGACCCAGTACTTC
TRBV7-2	TRBD2	.	TRBJ2-1	CASSPRLAEGYEQFF	TGTGCCAGCAGCCCTAGACTAGCGGAGGGTTATGAGCAGTTCTTC
TRBV28	.	.	TRBJ2-7	CASKTGGTYEQYF	TGTGCCAGCAAGACGGGGGGCACTTACGAGCAGTACTTC
TRBV5-1	TRBD1	.	TRBJ1-2	CASSPGTGGFYGYTF	TGCGCCAGCAGCCCGGGGACAGGGGGCTTCTATGGCTACACCTTC